This T cell receptor (beta chain) comes out of a study of blood T cell repertoires in COVID-19. Study as a whole: Whether acute or convalescent, the COVID-19 samples came from the United States, Italy and Spain. Sources were T cells, B-cell-depleted T cells, or PBMCs; the material itself was cDNA or gDNA.

CDR3 length equals 14 residues. Germline CDR1 reads SGHTA; CDR2 reads FQGNSA. The V end lost 4 bases, the J end lost 7 bases, and 14 bases lay between the germline ends. In the authors' methods: Estimation of nucleated cell counts was performed using reference gene primer amplification. Sequenced by immunoSEQ multiplex PCR; TCRdb stores in-frame clones only, minus some. The DNA gave D and trimming, while V, J and clone size come from that table. The repertoire includes fewer than 50,000 clones, less than 90% of them detected once, and approximately 1.6% sits in the top ten. Followed longitudinally, the Seattle patients had been enrolled during active infection.

This TCR was sampled from a man between 60 and 75 years old with COVID-19, enrolled during active disease. Sample: peripheral blood. The V call is TRBV7-2, the J call TRBJ2-1; D might be TRBD2 (5 bases). Here the CDR3 DNA reads TGTGCCAGCAGCTCACGGAGGTCGTGGAATGAGCAGTTCTTC. Its translation: CASSSRRSWNEQFF.